The 16 T cell receptor delta chains below all came from one sample that was sequenced in a study of Vδ1+ human thymocytes. Extracted RNA was reverse transcribed into cDNA. Multiplex PCR used pooled V-gene forward primers and a constant-region reverse primer to amplify CDR3s. TCRdb applied CATT to the multiplex PCR reads for clone calling. The data show about 58,000 delta-chain clones, around 16% seen once. The antigens these receptors bind are not known. Study outcomes and limitations: Highly polyclonal TRG and TRD repertoires with Gaussian CDR3 length distributions appeared in thymus.

Sequenced input: Vdelta1+ gamma-delta thymocytes from the thymus. Subset described: FACS-sorted CD3+ TCRalphabeta- TCRVdelta1+ TCRVdelta2- thymocytes. The source is a girl in the first two years of life who had congenital heart surgery.

This chain links TRDV1 with TRDJ1; no clear D gene. With 5 bases removed from V and 7 bases from J, the gap between germline ends came to 26 bases. Germline CDR1 TSWWSYY, CDR2 QGS. The CDR3 runs to 17 residues. This CDR3 is CALGPCPVNWMEGKLIF. CDR3 nucleotide sequence: TGTGCTCTTGGGCCGTGTCCTGTCAATTGGATGGAAGGTAAACTCATCTTT.

The sample holds a few counts of this clone. The chain recombines TRDV1 with TRDJ1; possible D gene TRDD3, 6 bases. Germline values: CDR1 TSWWSYY, CDR2 QGS. V dropped 2 bases and J dropped 7 bases, with 17 bases sitting between them. The CDR3 consists of 15 residues. CDR3 DNA sequence: TGTGCTCTTGGGGAAAGCTTCGCTGGTGGGGGTAAACTCATCTTT. Translated: CALGESFAGGGKLIF.

The gene calls are TRDV1 and TRDJ1; 8 nucleotides agree with TRDD3. The CDR3 has 14 amino acids. Looked up from germline, CDR1 is TSWWSYY and CDR2 is QGS. V trimming: 5 bases; J trimming: 7 bases; junction bases outside the gene matches: 9. DNA for the CDR3: TGTGCTCTTGGGATTGGGGGGATAAACACTAAACTCATCTTT. Its translation: CALGIGGINTKLIF.

The gene calls are TRDV1 and TRDJ1; 10 bases are a match to TRDD3. Germline values: CDR1 TSWWSYY, CDR2 QGS. Trimming at V came to 4 bases and at J to 0 bases, leaving 26 bases not matched to a gene. This CDR3 comprises 23 residues. The CDR3 DNA follows: TGTGCTCTTGGGGGGCCCTACTTCGTACCCGTACTGGGGGATCCTTTGTACACCGATAAACTCATCTTT. Translating gives CALGGPYFVPVLGDPLYTDKLIF.

The sample holds a few counts of this clone. The chain links TRDV1 to TRDJ1, with a weak D call TRDD2 (6 bases). This CDR3 comprises 19 residues. With 2 bases removed from V and 3 bases from J, the gap between germline ends came to 25 bases. Germline V lookup: CDR1 TSWWSYY, CDR2 QGS. CDR3 region: CALGETFPSHHWISDKLIF. CDR3 DNA: TGTGCTCTTGGGGAAACCTTCCCAAGTCATCACTGGATATCCGATAAACTCATCTTT.

The genes are TRDV1 and TRDJ1, with 7 bases matching TRDD3. This CDR3 comprises 24 residues. Germline trimming cut 4 bases from V and 2 bases from J; bases unmatched to any gene: 34. Germline V gives CDR1 TSWWSYY, CDR2 QGS. The CDR3 spells CALGGRRGSNTISGIPDNTDKLIF. CDR3 nucleotide sequence: TGTGCTCTTGGGGGTCGGAGGGGTTCCAACACCATATCTGGGATACCGGATAATACCGATAAACTCATCTTT.

The chain uses TRDV1 and TRDJ1; TRDD3 matches 9 bases. V was pared by 5 bases and J by 0 bases, with 19 bases of the junction left unmatched. Germline V gene lookup returns CDR1 TSWWSYY and CDR2 QGS. The CDR3 totals 20 residues. As DNA, the CDR3 is TGTGCTCTTGGGCACCTACTGCTTCCCTGGGGGATTAACTACACCGATAAACTCATCTTT. Its translation: CALGHLLLPWGINYTDKLIF.

In its sample, this clone was seen a few times. The chain employs TRDV1 and TRDJ1; D may be TRDD3 (6 bases). Germline V gene sequence: CDR1 TSWWSYY, CDR2 QGS. Trimming removed 0 bases from V and 0 bases from J, with 26 bases in between. The length of the CDR3 is 21 residues. Written as DNA, the CDR3 is TGTGCTCTTGGGGAACTTACTAGGTGGGTCCAGGCTGGGGCCCACACCGATAAACTCATCTTT. Its translation: CALGELTRWVQAGAHTDKLIF.

This clone was counted between two and nine times. The chain combines TRDV1 with TRDJ1, with D possibly called TRDD2 or TRDD3 (6 bases each). Germline V gives CDR1 TSWWSYY, CDR2 QGS. The CDR3 loop spans 21 amino acids. Trimming removed 0 bases at V and 1 base at J, with 27 bases between. The DNA of the CDR3 is TGTGCTCTTGGGGAACTCTCTAACTCCTACCGCTGTGCTGGGGTCACCGATAAACTCATCTTT. Encoded protein: CALGELSNSYRCAGVTDKLIF.

The chain has TRDV1 and TRDJ1; D is perhaps TRDD3 (6 bases). The V end lost 6 bases, the J end lost 0 bases, and 23 bases lay between the germline ends. Germline assignment: CDR1 TSWWSYY and CDR2 QGS. This CDR3 region has 18 residues. CDR3 sequence reads: CALGSAVRFGGYTDKLIF. For the CDR3, the DNA is TGTGCTCTTGGATCCGCGGTACGTTTTGGGGGTTACACCGATAAACTCATCTTT.

This clone has just a few counts. The chain joins TRDV1 to TRDJ1, with D possibly TRDD3 on 5 matching bases. The V gene lost 5 bases and the J gene lost 0 bases, with 13 bases spanning the gap. The CDR3 loop spans 15 amino acids. Germline-derived CDR1 and CDR2 are TSWWSYY and QGS. The CDR3: CALGYYTPYTDKLIF. In DNA form, the CDR3 reads TGTGCTCTTGGGTATTATACGCCATACACCGATAAACTCATCTTT.

About this clone: Just one base apart from a much larger clone, this may be a read error. V usage is TRDV2 and J usage is TRDJ1, with D possibly TRDD1 on 6 matching bases. The CDR3 loop spans 13 amino acids. V lost 9 bases and J lost 4, with 17 bases in between. Germline V lookup: CDR1 GEAIGNYY, CDR2 EKD. CDR3 in DNA: TGTGCCCGTGCCCAAATAGAGAACGATAAACTCATCTTT. This encodes CARAQIENDKLIF.

This clone has ten or more counts. This rearrangement joins TRDV2 to TRDJ1; 12 bases are a match to TRDD3. Trimming took 3 bases from V and 4 from J; bases not matched to a gene: 11. This CDR3 comprises 17 residues. Germline loops: CDR1 GEAIGNYY, CDR2 EKD. The DNA for the CDR3 is TGTGCCTGTGACCCTATACTGGGGGATACTATTTACGATAAACTCATCTTT. Its protein is CACDPILGDTIYDKLIF.

The genes are TRDV1 and TRDJ1; 8 bases fit TRDD3. In germline, CDR1 is TSWWSYY, CDR2 QGS. J was trimmed by 0 bases and V by 0 bases; bases with no gene match: 6. The CDR3 consists of 17 residues. The CDR3 loop reads CALGELPGGLYTDKLIF. As DNA, the CDR3 is TGTGCTCTTGGGGAACTACCTGGGGGACTGTACACCGATAAACTCATCTTT.

This clone was seen a handful of times. The chain has TRDV1 and TRDJ1; D gene uncertain. CDR3 length: 14 residues. Trimming removed 1 base at V and 7 bases at J, with 13 bases between. In germline, CDR1 is TSWWSYY, CDR2 QGS. CDR3 DNA sequence: TGTGCTCTTGGGGAACCTCCTCGTACGGGTAAACTCATCTTT. It is translated as CALGEPPRTGKLIF.

The V gene is TRDV1, the J gene TRDJ1, with 11 positions matching TRDD3. The CDR3 runs 19 residues. Germline assignment: CDR1 TSWWSYY and CDR2 QGS. Trimming at V came to 7 bases and at J to 0 bases, leaving 16 bases not matched to a gene. Written as DNA, the CDR3 is TGTGCTCTTGTGCACTATGGGGGATACGCAACCTCGTACACCGATAAACTCATCTTT. This gives the protein CALVHYGGYATSYTDKLIF.